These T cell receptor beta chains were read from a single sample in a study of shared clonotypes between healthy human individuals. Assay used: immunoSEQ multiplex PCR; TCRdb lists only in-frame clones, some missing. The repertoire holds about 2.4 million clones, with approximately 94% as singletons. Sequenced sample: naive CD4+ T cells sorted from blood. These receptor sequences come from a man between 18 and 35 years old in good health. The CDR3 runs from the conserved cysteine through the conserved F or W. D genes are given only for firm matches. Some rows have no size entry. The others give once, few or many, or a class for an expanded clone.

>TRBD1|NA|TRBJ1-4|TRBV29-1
TGCAGCGTTGTAAGGCAGGGGGGGGAAAAACTGTTTTTT
CSVVRQGGEKLFF
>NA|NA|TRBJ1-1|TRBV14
TGTGCCAGCAGCCAATATCGGAACACTGAAGCTTTCTTT
CASSQYRNTEAFF
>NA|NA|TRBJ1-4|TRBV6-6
TGTGCCAGCAGTGGAAGGGTGGAGAATGAAAAACTGTTTTTT
CASSGRVENEKLFF
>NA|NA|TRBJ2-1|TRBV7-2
TGTGCCAGCAGCTTACAGCTTGCCTCGGCTCATGAGCAGTTCTTC
CASSLQLASAHEQFF
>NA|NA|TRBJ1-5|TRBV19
TGTGCCAGTGGGGAGACGGGCATCAGCAATCAGCCCCAGCATTTT
CASGETGISNQPQHF
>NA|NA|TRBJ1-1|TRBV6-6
TGTGCCAGCAGCGACGGGAGAGATGGATCTGAAGCTTTCTTT
CASSDGRDGSEAFF
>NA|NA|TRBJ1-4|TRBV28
TGTGCCAGCAGCCGGACCGGGGGGGGCGTGGAAAAACTGTTTTTT
CASSRTGGGVEKLFF
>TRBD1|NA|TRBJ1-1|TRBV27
TGTGCCAGCAGTCTTCCGGGACAGATGAACACTGAAGCTTTCTTT
CASSLPGQMNTEAFF
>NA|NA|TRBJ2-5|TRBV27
TGTGCCAGCAGTTTAGGGCGCCAACCCCAAGAGACCCAGTACTTC
CASSLGRQPQETQYF
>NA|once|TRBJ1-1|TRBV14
TGTGCCAGCGCGGCGGGGGGGAACACTGAAGCTTTCTTT
CASAAGGNTEAFF
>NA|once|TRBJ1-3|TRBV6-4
TGTGCCAGCAGTGACCGGACATTTGCCATATATTTT
CASSDRTFAIYF
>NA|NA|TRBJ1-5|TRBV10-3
TGTGCCATCAGTGAGTCGATCGGGGTGCCCCAGCATTTT
CAISESIGVPQHF
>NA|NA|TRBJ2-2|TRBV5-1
TGCGCCAGCAGCTTGTCCAGGTGGGGAGGCGGGGAGCTGTTTTTT
CASSLSRWGGGELFF
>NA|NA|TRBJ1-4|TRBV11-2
TGTGCCAGCAGCTTAGTTATGGGGAAAGGTGGAAAACTGTTTTTT
CASSLVMGKGGKLFF
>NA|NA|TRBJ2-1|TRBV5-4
TGTGCCAGCAGCTTGGGGAGGGAATCCTACAATGAGCAGTTCTTC
CASSLGRESYNEQFF
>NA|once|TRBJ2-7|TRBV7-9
TGTGCCAGCAGGTTGGGCGCTTACGAGCAGTACTTC
CASRLGAYEQYF
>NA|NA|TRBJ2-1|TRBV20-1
TGCAGTGCCTATTCCATGGTGGAGCAGTTCTTC
CSAYSMVEQFF
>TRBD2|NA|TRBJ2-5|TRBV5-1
TGCGCCAGCAGCTTGGCCCGTCTAGCGGGAGAAGAGACCCAGTACTTC
CASSLARLAGEETQYF
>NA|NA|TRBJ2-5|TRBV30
TGTGCCTGGACTCGGGGGGCCTCAGAGACCCAGTACTTC
CAWTRGASETQYF
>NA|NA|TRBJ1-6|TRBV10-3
TGTGCCATCAGTGAGGGACTTACACAATCACCCCTCCACTTT
CAISEGLTQSPLHF
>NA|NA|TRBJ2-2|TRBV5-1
TGCGCCAGCAGCTTGGATTCGGAGCTGTTTTTT
CASSLDSELFF
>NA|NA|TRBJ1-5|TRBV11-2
TGTGCCAGCAGTCCAGACGGGATTGGCAATCAGCCCCAGCATTTT
CASSPDGIGNQPQHF
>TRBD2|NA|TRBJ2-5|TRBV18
TGTGCCAGCTCACCACCGGTCGGCGGGAGAAGCGAGACCCAGTACTTC
CASSPPVGGRSETQYF
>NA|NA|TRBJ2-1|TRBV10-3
TGTGCCATCAGTGACGCGGGATCTAGGGATGAGCAGTTCTTC
CAISDAGSRDEQFF
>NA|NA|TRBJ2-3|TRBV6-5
TGTGCCAGCAGCCGCCGACCAGATACGCAGTATTTT
CASSRRPDTQYF
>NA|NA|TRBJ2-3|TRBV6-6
TGTGCCAGCAGCTTTCGGGTCCCCGATACGCAGTATTTT
CASSFRVPDTQYF
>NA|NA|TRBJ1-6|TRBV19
TGTGCCAGTTCGTATCGGGGAAAGGGGAATTCACCCCTCCACTTT
CASSYRGKGNSPLHF
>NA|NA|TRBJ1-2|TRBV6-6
TGTGCCAGCAGGGGGGAATTCGGAGGCTACACCTTC
CASRGEFGGYTF
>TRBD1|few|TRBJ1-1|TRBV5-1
TGCGCCAGCAGCCCGGAGGACAGGGGGAACACTGAAGCTTTCTTT
CASSPEDRGNTEAFF
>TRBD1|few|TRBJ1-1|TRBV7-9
TGTGCCAGCAGCCCACGACAGGGGGGGAACACTGAAGCTTTCTTT
CASSPRQGGNTEAFF
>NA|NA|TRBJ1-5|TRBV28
TGTGCCAGCCTTAGCCCGGGCCAGGGAGAGCCCCAGCATTTT
CASLSPGQGEPQHF
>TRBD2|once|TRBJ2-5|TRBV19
TGTGCCAGTAGTCCCACTAGCGGGAGGGCCGGGACCCAGTACTTC
CASSPTSGRAGTQYF